Listed below are T cell receptor beta chains from one sample, sequenced in a study of T cell responses to AZD1222 COVID-19 vaccine. The assay was immunoSEQ multiplex PCR, and TCRdb's table has in-frame clones only and misses some. Here the sample spans 90,000 to 120,000 clones, about 90% being singletons. Material: peripheral blood, obtained 28 days after the second AZD1222 dose. Receptor source: an adult who received the AZD1222 COVID-19 vaccine. Both conserved end residues are part of each CDR3. A D gene is named only where the DNA matches it firmly. Rows may omit the clone size; those that give it use once, few, many or a size class.

CDR3aa,CDR3nt,d_gene,j_gene,v_gene,abundance
CASSLGTLGEQFF,TGTGCCAGCAGCTTAGGGACATTAGGGGAGCAGTTCTTC,.,TRBJ2-1,TRBV11-3,.
CAWGTGSNQPQHF,TGTGCCTGGGGGACGGGTAGCAATCAGCCCCAGCATTTT,.,TRBJ1-5,TRBV30,.
CASSLIQGQGYGYTF,TGTGCCAGCAGCTTGATACAGGGGCAGGGTTATGGCTACACCTTC,TRBD1,TRBJ1-2,TRBV5-5,.
CASSQNDRGQGYGYTF,TGCGCCAGCAGCCAAAACGACAGGGGTCAAGGCTATGGCTACACCTTC,TRBD1,TRBJ1-2,TRBV4-1,.
CASSQWTGTDTQYF,TGTGCCAGCAGCCAATGGACTGGCACAGATACGCAGTATTTT,.,TRBJ2-3,TRBV7-8,few
CASSITGGEKLFF,TGCGCCAGCAGCATCACAGGGGGAGAAAAACTGTTTTTT,TRBD1,TRBJ1-4,TRBV4-3,once
CASMGKAKAFF,TGTGCCAGCATGGGTAAGGCCAAAGCTTTCTTT,.,TRBJ1-1,TRBV27,many
CATSDRTGAEPNEQFF,TGTGCCACCAGTGATAGAACAGGGGCGGAGCCCAATGAGCAGTTCTTC,TRBD1,TRBJ2-1,TRBV24-1,.
CASSEALPGGNNQPQHF,TGTGCCAGCAGTGAAGCGCTTCCGGGGGGTAACAATCAGCCCCAGCATTTT,.,TRBJ1-5,TRBV2,.
CASEALGHGTDTQYF,TGTGCCAGCGAGGCCTTGGGACATGGCACAGATACGCAGTATTTT,.,TRBJ2-3,TRBV6-4,few
CASSLPTGGRGSPLHF,TGTGCCAGCTCACTCCCAACAGGGGGCAGGGGTTCACCCCTCCACTTT,TRBD1,TRBJ1-6,TRBV18,.
CASSLSDNQPQHF,TGTGCCAGCAGTTTGTCGGACAATCAGCCCCAGCATTTT,.,TRBJ1-5,TRBV12-3/TRBV12-4,once
CASSNTFGGGRSYEQYF,TGTGCCAGCAGCAATACTTTTGGGGGGGGCCGATCCTACGAGCAGTACTTC,.,TRBJ2-7,TRBV27,.
CASSQPGGPYEQYF,TGTGCCAGCAGCCAACCGGGGGGACCCTACGAGCAGTACTTC,TRBD2,TRBJ2-7,TRBV3-1/TRBV3-2,.
CASGREAALENEQFF,TGTGCCAGCGGTCGAGAGGCCGCCCTTGAAAATGAGCAGTTCTTC,.,TRBJ2-1,TRBV6-5,.
CATAGEVDTGELFF,TGTGCCACCGCAGGGGAGGTGGACACCGGGGAGCTGTTTTTT,.,TRBJ2-2,TRBV24-1,.
CASSLEIFGGLSARGYTF,TGTGCCAGCAGCTTAGAAATATTCGGGGGCTTATCGGCTCGTGGCTACACCTTC,.,TRBJ1-2,TRBV7-2,.
CASSPGTGGTEAFF,TGTGCCAGCAGCCCCGGGACAGGGGGCACTGAAGCTTTCTTT,TRBD1,TRBJ1-1,TRBV4-2,once
CASSLPGTGNYEQYF,TGCGCCAGCAGCCTGCCAGGGACAGGGAACTACGAGCAGTACTTC,TRBD1,TRBJ2-7,TRBV5-1,.
CASSLGNEQYF,TGTGCCAGCAGTTTGGGAAACGAGCAGTACTTC,.,TRBJ2-7,TRBV12-3/TRBV12-4,.
CASSYRGRGYEQYF,TGTGCCAGCAGTTACCGTGGCAGGGGGTACGAGCAGTACTTC,TRBD1,TRBJ2-7,TRBV6-5,.
CASSDGGWVDTEAFF,TGTGCCAGCAGTGACGGGGGCTGGGTAGACACTGAAGCTTTCTTT,.,TRBJ1-1,TRBV6-1,once
CASSVGIAYEQYF,TGTGCCAGCAGCGTAGGAATTGCCTACGAGCAGTACTTC,.,TRBJ2-7,TRBV9,few
CASSARGIYEQYF,TGTGCCAGCAGTGCTCGGGGGATCTACGAGCAGTACTTC,.,TRBJ2-7,TRBV27,.
CASSPSGGAGNQPQHF,TGTGCCAGCAGTCCATCAGGGGGGGCTGGGAATCAGCCCCAGCATTTT,TRBD1,TRBJ1-5,TRBV27,.
CATSDPGLEYNEQFF,TGTGCCACCAGTGACCCGGGACTAGAATACAATGAGCAGTTCTTC,TRBD2,TRBJ2-1,TRBV24-1,once
CASSLEAWWNSNQPQHF,TGTGCCAGCAGCTTAGAGGCGTGGTGGAATAGCAATCAGCCCCAGCATTTT,.,TRBJ1-5,TRBV7-2,.
CASSGTTGNTIYF,TGTGCCAGCAGCGGGACGACTGGAAACACCATATATTTT,.,TRBJ1-3,TRBV28,.
CASSLRQGQVDGYTF,TGTGCCAGCAGCCTACGACAGGGCCAGGTAGATGGCTACACCTTC,TRBD1,TRBJ1-2,TRBV5-5,.
CASSSILGGGNEQFF,TGTGCCAGCAGCTCAATATTGGGGGGAGGCAATGAGCAGTTCTTC,.,TRBJ2-1,TRBV7-8,.
CASSPLLTSGGVGNEQFF,TGCGCCAGCAGCCCCCTCCTGACTAGCGGGGGGGTCGGTAATGAGCAGTTCTTC,TRBD2,TRBJ2-1,TRBV4-1,.
CASSLAFYRDRVAGELFF,TGTGCCAGCAGCTTAGCCTTTTACCGGGACAGGGTGGCCGGGGAGCTGTTTTTT,TRBD1,TRBJ2-2,TRBV7-8,.
CASGSTVHYGYTF,TGTGCCAGCGGATCGACAGTGCACTATGGCTACACCTTC,.,TRBJ1-2,TRBV5-4,few
CASSQSTGEFYGYTF,TGTGCCAGCAGCCAGTCGACAGGGGAATTCTATGGCTACACCTTC,TRBD1,TRBJ1-2,TRBV14,few
CASSPPPGTGNTGELFF,TGTGCCAGCAGTCCACCGCCCGGGACAGGGAACACCGGGGAGCTGTTTTTT,TRBD1,TRBJ2-2,TRBV2,.
CASRTGTGIYTGELFF,TGTGCCAGTAGGACCGGGACAGGGATATACACCGGGGAGCTGTTTTTT,TRBD1,TRBJ2-2,TRBV19,.
CASSPGQLEETQYF,TGTGCCAGCAGCCCGGGACAGTTAGAAGAGACCCAGTACTTC,TRBD1,TRBJ2-5,TRBV5-4,.
CASSIVGGRGNEQFF,TGTGCCAGTAGTATCGTAGGCGGCAGGGGGAATGAGCAGTTCTTC,TRBD1,TRBJ2-1,TRBV19,.
CASSLESNRGQFF,TGTGCCAGCAGCTTAGAGTCGAACCGGGGGCAGTTCTTC,.,TRBJ2-1,TRBV7-2,few
CASSPVRGADDTGELFF,TGTGCCAGCAGCCCCGTGCGGGGGGCCGACGACACCGGGGAGCTGTTTTTT,TRBD2,TRBJ2-2,TRBV3-1/TRBV3-2,.
CASSDASGGATDTQYF,TGTGCCAGCAGTGACGCTAGCGGGGGGGCCACAGATACGCAGTATTTT,TRBD2,TRBJ2-3,TRBV6-4,.
CASNPGGLETQYF,TGTGCCAGCAACCCCGGGGGCTTGGAGACCCAGTACTTC,.,TRBJ2-5,TRBV6-5,.
CASSQTGIKGEKLFF,TGTGCCAGCAGCCAGACCGGGATAAAGGGGGAAAAACTGTTTTTT,.,TRBJ1-4,TRBV6-5,.
CASSERRDSYGYTF,TGTGCCAGCAGTGAGCGCCGGGACAGCTATGGCTACACCTTC,TRBD1,TRBJ1-2,TRBV6-1,.
CASSLAGDGYTF,TGTGCCAGCAGCTTAGCAGGGGATGGCTACACCTTC,.,TRBJ1-2,TRBV7-2,.
CASRGWDRVGEAFF,TGCGCCAGCAGAGGCTGGGACAGGGTAGGTGAAGCTTTCTTT,TRBD1,TRBJ1-1,TRBV10-1,.
CASSNRLINSPLHF,TGTGCCAGCAGCAATCGGCTGATCAATTCACCCCTCCACTTT,.,TRBJ1-6,TRBV5-6,.
CASSQDLSNEQFF,TGCGCCAGCAGCCAAGATCTAAGCAATGAGCAGTTCTTC,.,TRBJ2-1,TRBV4-1,.
CASSPGLAGPEGIDTQYF,TGTGCCAGCAGCCCAGGACTAGCGGGGCCAGAGGGGATAGATACGCAGTATTTT,TRBD2,TRBJ2-3,TRBV4-2,.
CASSLDLGQSGYTF,TGTGCCAGCAGCTTAGATCTGGGGCAGTCCGGCTACACCTTC,.,TRBJ1-2,TRBV7-9,.
CASSALALISGANVLTF,TGTGCCAGCAGTGCCCTAGCTCTTATTTCTGGGGCCAACGTCCTGACTTTC,.,TRBJ2-6,TRBV27,.
CASSLEQGQQPQHF,TGCGCCAGCAGCTTGGAACAGGGGCAACAGCCCCAGCATTTT,TRBD1,TRBJ1-5,TRBV5-1,.
CASSYSLGGVEQFF,TGTGCCAGCAGTTACTCTCTCGGGGGGGTGGAGCAGTTCTTC,TRBD2,TRBJ2-1,TRBV6-5,.
CASSEGQGAANQPQHF,TGTGCCAGCAGTGAAGGGCAGGGGGCGGCCAATCAGCCCCAGCATTTT,TRBD1,TRBJ1-5,TRBV2,.